A selection of T cell receptor beta chains follows, all from one sample in a study of vaccination and CD4 T cells after COVID-19. TCRdb reprocessed the PCR reads via MiXCR and lists one record per CDR3 protein. The sample has 15,000 to 20,000 distinct CDR3 sequences; about half are singletons. Antigens of these TCRs are unknown. Sample: CD4+ T cells from blood, cultured in vitro, taken before SARS-CoV-2 vaccination. These receptors originate from a human donor who had recovered from COVID-19. Both conserved end residues are part of each CDR3. The order of the fields is CDR3 length, clone size, V gene, J gene, D gene, CDR3 protein, CDR3 DNA. A D gene is named only where the DNA matches it firmly. Clone size is not always given. Where it is, it says once, few, many or a class for expanded clones.

16,few,TRBV4-1,TRBJ2-7,-,CASSQWGSRESYEQYF,TGCGCCAGCAGCCAATGGGGGTCCAGGGAATCCTACGAGCAGTACTTC
13,-,TRBV2,TRBJ1-1,TRBD1,CASSRTGGTEAFF,TGTGCCAGCAGTCGGACAGGGGGCACTGAAGCTTTCTTT
13,-,TRBV7-2,TRBJ2-5,TRBD1,CASSQGAKETQYF,TGTGCCAGCAGCCAGGGGGCGAAGGAGACCCAGTACTTC
14,once,TRBV7-2,TRBJ1-6,-,CASSLWGDNSPLHF,TGTGCCAGCAGCTTATGGGGGGATAATTCACCCCTCCACTTT
14,-,TRBV6-1,TRBJ1-6,-,CASVSGLYNSPLHF,TGTGCCAGCGTTTCGGGTCTCTATAATTCACCCCTCCACTTT
16,few,TRBV6-1,TRBJ1-1,-,CASSDRAALMNTEAFF,TGTGCCAGCAGTGACAGGGCGGCTTTGATGAACACTGAAGCTTTCTTT
13,-,TRBV2,TRBJ1-4,-,CASSGEVGEKLFF,TGTGCCAGCAGTGGCGAGGTGGGTGAAAAACTGTTTTTT
11,few,TRBV20-1,TRBJ1-5,-,CSAGQNQPQHF,TGCAGTGCTGGACAAAATCAGCCCCAGCATTTT
14,-,TRBV11-2,TRBJ2-3,TRBD2,CASSLGTSVNTQYF,TGTGCCAGCAGCTTGGGGACTAGCGTCAATACGCAGTATTTT
17,-,TRBV19,TRBJ1-5,TRBD1,CASSIGGGGRGNQPQHF,TGTGCCAGTAGTATAGGAGGGGGCGGCAGGGGCAATCAGCCCCAGCATTTT
14,-,TRBV24-1,TRBJ2-5,-,CATSDSATSETQYF,TGTGCCACCAGTGATTCGGCCACGTCGGAGACCCAGTACTTC
15,-,TRBV6-5,TRBJ2-5,-,CASSYSGDKEETQYF,TGTGCCAGCAGTTACTCTGGTGACAAGGAGGAGACCCAGTACTTC
15,-,TRBV2,TRBJ1-1,-,CASSPLAGGNTEAFF,TGTGCCAGCAGTCCCTTGGCCGGGGGAAACACTGAAGCTTTCTTT
13,few,TRBV7-2,TRBJ2-2,-,CASSLEATGELFF,TGTGCCAGCAGCTTAGAGGCCACCGGGGAGCTGTTTTTT
17,-,TRBV11-1,TRBJ2-7,TRBD2,CASSTIGPAGRSYEQYF,TGTGCCAGCAGCACGATCGGGCCAGCGGGACGCTCCTACGAGCAGTACTTC
17,-,TRBV19,TRBJ2-5,TRBD2,CASSINAASGLQETQYF,TGTGCCAGTAGTATAAATGCGGCTAGCGGTTTGCAAGAGACCCAGTACTTC
12,-,TRBV20-1,TRBJ2-1,-,CSARGPDYEQFF,TGCAGTGCTCGCGGGCCGGATTATGAGCAGTTCTTC
16,-,TRBV7-2,TRBJ1-1,-,CASSLGGGGGSTEAFF,TGTGCCAGCAGCTTAGGGGGGGGAGGTGGGAGCACTGAAGCTTTCTTT
14,once,TRBV4-1,TRBJ2-7,-,CASSQDRLVHEQYF,TGCGCCAGCAGCCAAGATCGCCTAGTTCACGAGCAGTACTTC
16,few,TRBV15,TRBJ1-3,-,CATSRDLAYSGNTIYF,TGTGCCACCAGCAGAGATTTGGCTTACTCTGGAAACACCATATATTTT
16,few,TRBV4-1,TRBJ1-2,-,CASSQPGRRTNYGYTF,TGCGCCAGCAGCCAACCCGGACGGAGGACTAACTATGGCTACACCTTC
15,-,TRBV19,TRBJ2-7,TRBD1,CASRRGQGGSYEQYF,TGTGCCAGTAGAAGGGGACAGGGGGGCTCCTACGAGCAGTACTTC
14,-,TRBV5-1,TRBJ2-7,-,CASSLVGVDYEQYF,TGCGCCAGCAGCCTGGTGGGGGTCGACTACGAGCAGTACTTC
14,-,TRBV7-2,TRBJ2-7,-,CASSARGGHYEQYF,TGTGCCAGCAGCGCCCGTGGGGGGCACTACGAGCAGTACTTC
16,few,TRBV6-5,TRBJ2-3,TRBD2,CASSYEAGGPTDTQYF,TGTGCCAGCAGTTACGAGGCGGGAGGGCCGACAGATACGCAGTATTTT
15,large,TRBV20-1,TRBJ1-3,-,CSAMDRSRRGNTIYF,TGCAGTGCTATGGACAGATCTCGGAGGGGAAACACCATATATTTT
11,-,TRBV10-3,TRBJ2-7,-,CAISESWEQYF,TGTGCCATCAGTGAGTCGTGGGAGCAGTACTTC
15,large,TRBV7-6,TRBJ2-7,TRBD1,CASSIGTGAHYEQYF,TGTGCCAGCAGCATTGGGACAGGCGCCCACTACGAGCAGTACTTC
13,-,TRBV4-1,TRBJ1-2,-,CASSQVPGLGYTF,TGCGCCAGCAGCCAAGTGCCGGGCCTTGGCTACACCTTC
19,-,TRBV15,TRBJ2-5,TRBD2,CATSSGATPLAGLQETQYF,TGTGCCACCAGCAGTGGAGCCACCCCACTAGCGGGGCTACAAGAGACCCAGTACTTC
14,-,TRBV28,TRBJ2-7,-,CASTPNTSRNEQYF,TGTGCCAGTACCCCTAACACTAGTAGGAACGAGCAGTACTTC
12,-,TRBV20-1,TRBJ1-1,-,CSANGVTSEAFF,TGCAGTGCTAACGGGGTTACGAGTGAAGCTTTCTTT
12,-,TRBV12-3/TRBV12-4,TRBJ2-5,-,CASSRGEETQYF,TGTGCCAGCAGTCGGGGAGAAGAGACCCAGTACTTC
16,-,TRBV27,TRBJ2-1,TRBD2,CASSSPGLAGPRGQFF,TGTGCCAGCAGTTCTCCGGGACTAGCGGGGCCCCGGGGGCAGTTCTTC
12,few,TRBV20-1,TRBJ2-5,-,CSAFFLGETQYF,TGCAGTGCATTTTTCCTAGGAGAGACCCAGTACTTT
13,-,TRBV19,TRBJ2-7,TRBD1,CASSRDRDYEQYF,TGTGCCAGTAGTAGAGACAGGGATTACGAGCAGTACTTC
14,few,TRBV20-1,TRBJ1-2,-,CSASMKGFDYGYTF,TGCAGTGCTAGCATGAAGGGGTTTGACTATGGCTACACCTTC
15,-,TRBV19,TRBJ2-5,TRBD2,CASSVRGGFQETQYF,TGTGCCAGTAGTGTAAGGGGAGGGTTTCAAGAGACCCAGTACTTC